Shown below are 12 T cell receptor beta chains from a single sample sequenced in a study of cytotoxic CD8 clonotypes in ibrutinib-treated CLL. This table comes from immunoSEQ multiplex PCR, and its TCRdb copy is limited to in-frame clones, with some not included. Of fewer than 100,000 clones detected, 70% to 80% appear once; the ten largest clones hold nearly 5%. The sequences come from PBMCs, collected after 12 months of ibrutinib treatment. Receptors were obtained from a human donor with chronic lymphocytic leukemia.

The chain uses TRBV7-2 and TRBJ2-5; D is unresolved. Germline V gene sequence: CDR1 SGHTA, CDR2 FQGNSA. V lost 6 bases and J 0 bases, leaving 5 bases between the germline ends. This CDR3 spans 12 amino acids. The CDR3 region has the DNA TGTGCCAGCAGACAGAACCAAGAGACCCAGTACTTC. Its translation: CASRQNQETQYF.

V usage is TRBV6-6 and J usage is TRBJ1-2; 8 bases are shared with TRBD1. This CDR3 is built from 15 residues. The V gene's germline CDR1 is MNHNY and CDR2 SVGAGI (reference sequence). V dropped 2 bases and J dropped 3; count of bases not matched to a gene: 5. The CDR3 region is CASSYRTGSYYGYTF. The CDR3 nucleotides read TGTGCCAGCAGTTACCGGACAGGGTCTTACTATGGCTACACCTTC.

The V call is TRBV5-4, the J call TRBJ1-1; the match to TRBD1 covers 7 bases. Germline values: CDR1 SGHNT, CDR2 YYREEE (reference sequence). This CDR3 is 12 amino acids long. V shed 9 bases, J shed 1 base, and the junction held 3 bases outside the gene matches. This chain's CDR3 is CATGTENTEAFF. For the CDR3, the DNA is TGTGCCACCGGGACAGAGAACACTGAAGCTTTCTTT.

The chain joins TRBV29-1 to TRBJ1-1, with D perhaps matching TRBD1 (5 bases). Germline V gives CDR1 SQVTM, CDR2 ANQGSEA. The CDR3 contains 13 residues. The germline V and J ends were trimmed by 4 bases and 1 base, with 10 bases remaining between them. The CDR3 DNA sequence: TGCAGCGTTGTTAGGGGCGGGAACACTGAAGCTTTCTTT. It yields the protein CSVVRGGNTEAFF.

The chain recombines TRBV7-2 with TRBJ1-2; D is possibly TRBD1 (5 bases). Germline CDR1 is SGHTA and CDR2 is FQGNSA. Trimming took 2 bases from V and 8 from J, leaving 18 bases between them. CDR3 length: 15 residues. The DNA for the CDR3 is TGTGCCAGCAGCTTATTCCCCGACTGGGGGAACGGCTACACCTTC. It encodes CASSLFPDWGNGYTF.

V is TRBV6-5 and J is TRBJ2-5; no definite D call. The CDR3 loop spans 11 amino acids. The germline V and J ends were trimmed by 6 bases and 7 bases, with 9 bases remaining between them. Per germline, CDR1 MNHEY and CDR2 SVGAGI. CDR3 in DNA: TGTGCCAGCAGCCGGTCGGGGACCCAGTACTTC. It encodes CASSRSGTQYF.

V gene TRBV4-2 combines with J gene TRBJ2-3; D is undetermined. The V gene's germline CDR1 is LGHNA and CDR2 YNFKEQ. V was shortened by 4 bases and J by 0 bases, with 14 bases between the two germline ends. The CDR3 is made up of 16 amino acids. The CDR3 nucleotides read TGTGCCAGCAGCCCTAGTTATGGCGGAAGCACAGATACGCAGTATTTT. This sequence encodes CASSPSYGGSTDTQYF.

Only one count was recorded for this clone. The chain couples TRBV5-6 to TRBJ2-5, with TRBD1 identical over 8 bases. Germline V lookup: CDR1 SGHDT, CDR2 YYEEEE. Unmatched junction bases numbered 7, after V lost 4 bases and J lost 5 bases. This CDR3 contains 14 residues. The CDR3 sequence: CASSPDRGLETQYF. CDR3 nucleotides: TGTGCCAGCAGCCCCGACAGGGGCCTGGAGACCCAGTACTTC.

This chain connects TRBV9 to TRBJ2-3; 7 bases align to TRBD2. J was trimmed by 6 bases and V by 0 bases; bases with no gene match: 10. This CDR3 comprises 16 residues. CDR1 is SGDLS and CDR2 is YYNGEE in the germline V gene. The CDR3 DNA is TGTGCCAGCAGCGTAGGGCTAGCGGCCCACCGGGATACGCAGTATTTT. This translates into CASSVGLAAHRDTQYF.

The chain links TRBV19 to TRBJ1-1, with D perhaps TRBD1 (5 bases). The CDR3 extends over 13 amino acids. Germline values: CDR1 LNHDA, CDR2 SQIVND (reference sequence). The V and J ends lost 7 bases and 10 bases respectively, with 19 bases between them. The CDR3 nucleotides are TGTGCCAGTACCGCCGGGCCCTTTGGGGGAGCTTTCTTT. Amino acids: CASTAGPFGGAFF. Drawing the rest from reference TRBV19 and TRBJ1-1, the complete variable domain is DGGITQSPKYLFRKEGQNVTLSCEQNLNHDAMYWYRQDPGQGLRLIYYSQIVNDFQKGDIAEGYSVSREKKESFPLTVTSAQKNPTAFYLCASTAGPFGGAFFGQGTRLTVV.

The rearrangement joins TRBV5-1 to TRBJ1-1; no reliable D call. Germline-derived CDR1 and CDR2 are SGHRS and YFSETQ. The CDR3 has 16 residues. Trimming took 0 bases from V and 3 from J, leaving 15 bases between them. CDR3 nucleotide sequence: TGCGCCAGCAGCTTGGCCGTTTCCGGGTGGGACACTGAAGCTTTCTTT. This sequence encodes CASSLAVSGWDTEAFF.

This rearrangement joins TRBV20-1 to TRBJ2-7, with unresolved D. The V end lost 2 bases, the J end lost 2 bases, and 1 base lay between the germline ends. The CDR3 loop spans 10 amino acids. Germline V CDR1 and CDR2: DFQATT, SNEGSKA (reference sequence). CDR3 DNA sequence: TGCAGTGCTAGAACCTACGAGCAGTACTTC. Protein product: CSARTYEQYF.